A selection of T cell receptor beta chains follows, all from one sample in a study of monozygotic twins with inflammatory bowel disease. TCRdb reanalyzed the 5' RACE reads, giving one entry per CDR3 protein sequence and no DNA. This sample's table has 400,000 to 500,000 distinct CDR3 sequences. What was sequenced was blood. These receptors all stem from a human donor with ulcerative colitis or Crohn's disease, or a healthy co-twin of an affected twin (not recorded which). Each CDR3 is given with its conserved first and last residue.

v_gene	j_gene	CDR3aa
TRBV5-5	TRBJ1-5	CASSLTGGNQPQHF
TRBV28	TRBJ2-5	CASSFTGQETQYF
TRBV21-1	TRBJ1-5	CASSKREGARCSNQPQHF
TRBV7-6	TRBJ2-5	CASSTLGENGETQYF
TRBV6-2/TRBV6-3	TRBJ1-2	CASSRQANYGYTF
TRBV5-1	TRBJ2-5	CASSPPGVGETQYF
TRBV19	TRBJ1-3	CASSIFGQGATSGNTIYF
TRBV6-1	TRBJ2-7	CASRGLAGGRYEQYF
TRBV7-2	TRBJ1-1	CASSPDSTTEAFF
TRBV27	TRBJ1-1	CASSLWSGRVNTEAFF
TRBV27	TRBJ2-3	CASGKTGRTSGRTDTQYF
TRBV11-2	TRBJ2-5	CASSLAGTQWETQYF
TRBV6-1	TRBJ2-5	CASSAQAGWTQYF
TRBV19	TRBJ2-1	CASTLSGVTYNEQFF
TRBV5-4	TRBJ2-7	CASSSGGHRHLF
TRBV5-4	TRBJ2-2	CASSLARGLAGYGELFF
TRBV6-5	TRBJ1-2	CASSRGGDGYTF
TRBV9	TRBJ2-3	CASSGPTSGSGTDTQYF
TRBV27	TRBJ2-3	CASSLGSGVTDTQYF
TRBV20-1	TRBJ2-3	CSARDLNTDTQYF
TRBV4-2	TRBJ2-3	CASSQEGGGLPGTQYF
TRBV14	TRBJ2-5	CASSQAWDSGQETQYF
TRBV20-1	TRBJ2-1	CSAPPGLRNEQFF
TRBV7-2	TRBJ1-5	CASSQDDVQPQHF
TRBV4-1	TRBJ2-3	CASSPDRFTDTQYF
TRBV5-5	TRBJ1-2	CASSLDSLHRGYTF
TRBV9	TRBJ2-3	CASSGGGLASTDTQYF
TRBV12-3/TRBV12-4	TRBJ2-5	CASSSGGGIQETQYF
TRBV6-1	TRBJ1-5	CASSESQNQPQHF
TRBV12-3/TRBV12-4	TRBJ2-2	CASRAGLAYTGELFF
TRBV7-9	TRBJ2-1	CASSFKEASYNEQFF
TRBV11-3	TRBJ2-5	CASSPRTSGPPQKTQYF